This TCR beta chain was recovered during a study of shared clonotypes between healthy human individuals. The study's findings and limits: The represented genetic and exposure-history diversity was limited by the small number of donors.

The input for sorted-subset replicate PCRs was around 0.2 ug DNA, tens of thousands of T cell genomes. Sequencing used immunoSEQ multiplex PCR; TCRdb keeps in-frame clones, though not all of them. The sample holds some 1.5 million clones, 95% to 99% seen once. From germline, CDR1 is LNHDA and CDR2 SQIVND (reference sequence). Trimming removed 6 bases at V and 3 bases at J, with 11 bases between. The CDR3 is 13 amino acids. On this clone: Its target is not known.

This TCR was recovered from a man aged 30 to 39 in good health. J is TRBJ1-2 and V is TRBV19; tentatively, D is TRBD1 (5 bases). Material for sequencing was naive CD4+ T cells sorted from blood. Regarding subset: CD45RA+ positively selected. CDR3 nucleotides: TGTGCCAGTAGCCCAGGGCCGGACTATGGCTACACCTTC. As protein: CASSPGPDYGYTF.